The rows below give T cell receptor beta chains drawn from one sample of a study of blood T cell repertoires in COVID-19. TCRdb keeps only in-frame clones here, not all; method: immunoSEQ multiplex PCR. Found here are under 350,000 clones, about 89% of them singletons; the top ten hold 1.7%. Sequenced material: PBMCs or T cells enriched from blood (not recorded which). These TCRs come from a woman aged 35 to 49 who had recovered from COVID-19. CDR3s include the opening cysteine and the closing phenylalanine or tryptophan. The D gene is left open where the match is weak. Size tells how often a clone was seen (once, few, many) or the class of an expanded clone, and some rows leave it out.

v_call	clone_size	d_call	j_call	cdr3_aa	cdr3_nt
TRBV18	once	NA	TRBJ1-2	CASSPPGKGYGYTF	TGTGCCAGCTCACCCCCGGGGAAGGGCTATGGCTACACCTTC
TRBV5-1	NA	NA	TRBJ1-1	CASSLEPDRTEAFF	TGCGCCAGCAGCCTAGAACCCGATCGGACTGAAGCTTTCTTT
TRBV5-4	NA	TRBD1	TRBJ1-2	CASSPGQGDPNYGYTF	TGTGCCAGCAGCCCCGGACAGGGGGACCCTAACTATGGCTACACCTTC
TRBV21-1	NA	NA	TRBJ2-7	CASSKGGDRGDEQYF	TGTGCCAGCAGCAAAGGGGGGGACAGGGGCGACGAGCAGTACTTC
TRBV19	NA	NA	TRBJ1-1	CASGRDLWGTEAFF	TGTGCCAGTGGCCGGGATTTATGGGGCACTGAAGCTTTCTTT
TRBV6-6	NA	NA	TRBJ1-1	CAAGVTEAFF	TGTGCCGCCGGGGTCACTGAAGCTTTCTTT
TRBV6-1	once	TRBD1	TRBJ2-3	CASSEAQGAGDTQYF	TGTGCCAGCAGTGAAGCGCAGGGGGCTGGGGATACGCAGTATTTT
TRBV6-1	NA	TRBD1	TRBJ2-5	CASSEARGRGETQYF	TGTGCCAGCAGTGAGGCAAGGGGGCGTGGGGAGACCCAGTACTTC
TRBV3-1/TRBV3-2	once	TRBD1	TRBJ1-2	CASSLNSGQGGGYTF	TGTGCCAGCAGCCTTAATTCCGGACAGGGGGGTGGCTACACCTTC
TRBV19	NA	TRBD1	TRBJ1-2	CASSKGGTEFYGYTF	TGTGCCAGTAGTAAAGGGGGGACAGAGTTCTATGGCTACACCTTC
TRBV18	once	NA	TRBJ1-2	CASSLRAGAGYGYTF	TGTGCCAGCTCACTGAGAGCAGGGGCGGGCTATGGCTACACCTTC
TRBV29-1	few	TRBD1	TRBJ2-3	CSVEWGDRVTDTQYF	TGCAGCGTTGAGTGGGGGGACAGGGTGACAGATACGCAGTATTTT
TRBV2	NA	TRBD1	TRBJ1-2	CASAGTGRNGYTF	TGTGCCAGCGCAGGGACAGGGAGGAATGGCTACACCTTC
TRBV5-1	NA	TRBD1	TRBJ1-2	CASSSLKPGQGNGYTF	TGCGCCAGCAGCTCGCTAAAACCGGGACAGGGGAATGGCTACACCTTC
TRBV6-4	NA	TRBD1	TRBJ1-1	CANGFLRQGTEAFF	TGTGCCAACGGGTTTCTACGACAGGGCACTGAAGCTTTCTTT
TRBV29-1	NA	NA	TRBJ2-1	CSVVPGTNEQFF	TGCAGCGTTGTCCCAGGAACCAATGAGCAGTTCTTC
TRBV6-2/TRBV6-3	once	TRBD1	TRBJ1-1	CASSPRTGGTEAFF	TGTGCCAGCAGCCCCCGAACAGGGGGAACTGAAGCTTTCTTT
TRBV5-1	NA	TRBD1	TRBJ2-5	CASGSQGEETQYF	TGCGCCAGCGGATCCCAGGGGGAGGAGACCCAGTACTTC
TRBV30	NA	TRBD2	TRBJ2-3	CAWSIGSGTSFYF	TGTGCCTGGAGTATAGGCTCCGGGACTAGCTTCTATTTT